The next 15 T cell receptor beta chains were all read from a single sample in a study of shared clonotypes between healthy human individuals. Sequencing was performed with immunoSEQ multiplex PCR; in TCRdb, only in-frame clones are kept and a portion is missing. Of about 1,500,000 clones listed, around 97% are singletons. The sequencing input was naive CD4+ T cells sorted from blood. The subset denotes: CD45RA+ positively selected. These receptors came from a man aged 30 to 39 in good health.

V usage is TRBV6-5 and J usage is TRBJ1-5; TRBD1 might be the D (5 bases). The ends were cut back, 8 bases at V and 6 bases at J, with 17 bases in the middle. The CDR3 is 14 amino acids. Germline V gene data show CDR1 as MNHEY and CDR2 as SVGAGI. CDR3 region: CASRKGSGGQPQHF. The CDR3 DNA sequence: TGTGCCAGCCGCAAAGGGTCCGGGGGTCAGCCCCAGCATTTT.

The chain carries TRBV2 and TRBJ1-1, with D unresolved. Looked up from germline, CDR1 is SNHLY and CDR2 is FYNNEI. The CDR3 sequence is 10 residues long. V was trimmed by 3 bases and J by 9 bases, leaving 5 bases between them. CDR3 amino acids: CASSEGKAFF. The DNA for the CDR3 is TGTGCCAGCAGTGAGGGTAAAGCTTTCTTT.

The V gene is TRBV6-1, the J gene TRBJ1-3; D not resolved. This CDR3 spans 15 amino acids. With 1 base removed from V and 2 bases from J, the gap between germline ends came to 9 bases. Germline V gene sequence: CDR1 MNHNS, CDR2 SASEGT. In nucleotides, the CDR3 is TGTGCCAGCAGTGAAGGTCCCAGGACTGGAAACACCATATATTTT. Amino acid sequence: CASSEGPRTGNTIYF.

This chain links TRBV6-1 with TRBJ1-5; 9 nucleotides match TRBD1. Germline loops: CDR1 MNHNS, CDR2 SASEGT. J was trimmed by 2 bases and V by 0 bases; bases with no gene match: 2. CDR3 size: 16 residues. DNA of the CDR3: TGTGCCAGCAGTGAAGCGAGGGACAGGGGCAATCAGCCCCAGCATTTT. As protein: CASSEARDRGNQPQHF.

This chain connects TRBV5-6 to TRBJ2-4, with D perhaps being TRBD1 or TRBD2 (5 bases each). Germline assignment: CDR1 SGHDT and CDR2 YYEEEE. With 0 bases removed from V and 16 bases from J, the gap between germline ends came to 17 bases. The CDR3 length is 13 residues. CDR3 bases: TGTGCCAGCAGCTTGGAAAAGGGGACGGTTCTCTACTTC. Amino acids: CASSLEKGTVLYF.

The chain combines TRBV9 with TRBJ2-2, with 13 bases matching TRBD2. Germline loops: CDR1 SGDLS, CDR2 YYNGEE. V lost 4 bases and J lost 6; bases outside the gene matches: 3. This CDR3 has 15 amino acids. Here the CDR3 DNA reads TGTGCCAGCAGCTACGGACTAGCGGGAGCCGGGGAGCTGTTTTTT. This gives the protein CASSYGLAGAGELFF.

V usage is TRBV30 and J usage is TRBJ2-1, with 7 positions matching TRBD2. Per the germline V gene, CDR1 is GTSNPN and CDR2 is SVGIG (reference sequence). CDR3 size: 15 residues. The V and J ends lost 8 bases and 2 bases, in that order; junction bases with no gene match: 12. This chain's CDR3 is CAPGTIAAPYNEQFF. Here the CDR3 DNA reads TGTGCCCCAGGGACTATAGCGGCGCCCTACAATGAGCAGTTCTTC.

The gene calls are TRBV5-1 and TRBJ2-3; 10 nucleotides agree with TRBD2. Germline CDR1 is SGHRS and CDR2 is YFSETQ. Trimming cost V 0 bases and J 4 bases; bases outside gene matches: 2. The CDR3 sequence is 15 residues long. The CDR3 sequence is CASSLASGRPDTQYF. The CDR3, as DNA: TGCGCCAGCAGCTTGGCTAGCGGGAGACCAGATACGCAGTATTTT.

The rearrangement links TRBV7-2 to TRBJ2-7; 9 nucleotides match TRBD2. The J segment lost 7 bases and the V segment lost 5 bases, leaving 12 bases of the junction unmatched. This CDR3 region has 15 residues. The germline CDR1 and CDR2 sequences are SGHTA and FQGNSA. CDR3 sequence reads: CASSLLAGGPSEQYF. In nucleotides, the CDR3 is TGTGCCAGCAGCCTTTTGGCGGGAGGGCCTTCGGAGCAGTACTTC.

This clone has just a few counts. The chain combines TRBV19 with TRBJ1-5; a weak D match, TRBD1 (5 bases). V lost 0 bases, J lost 8 bases, and 11 bases lay in between. The CDR3 sequence is 14 residues long. The germline gives CDR1 LNHDA, CDR2 SQIVND (reference sequence). CDR3: CASSIDRGWEPQHF. DNA for the CDR3: TGTGCCAGTAGTATAGATAGGGGATGGGAGCCCCAGCATTTT.

The chain carries TRBV9 and TRBJ2-3; TRBD2 agrees at 11 bases. Germline values: CDR1 SGDLS, CDR2 YYNGEE. The CDR3 extends over 17 amino acids. With 0 bases clipped from V and 3 bases from J, the junction kept 6 bases outside the gene matches. The CDR3: CASSVGGSGRATDTQYF. The CDR3, as DNA: TGTGCCAGCAGCGTAGGAGGTAGCGGGAGGGCAACAGATACGCAGTATTTT.

As for this clone: Other DNA sequences in this sample translate to the same CDR3. The chain links TRBV20-1 to TRBJ2-5; no clear D. Germline assignment: CDR1 DFQATT and CDR2 SNEGSKA (reference sequence). This CDR3 contains 10 residues. V was shortened by 3 bases and J by 5 bases, with 4 bases between the two germline ends. The CDR3 here is CSARRETQYF. The CDR3 nucleotides are TGCAGTGCTAGGAGGGAGACCCAGTACTTC.

The chain couples TRBV27 to TRBJ2-7; no definite D call. This CDR3 spans 11 amino acids. Germline CDR1 and CDR2: MNHEY and SMNVEV (reference sequence). V dropped 3 bases and J dropped 2 bases, with 2 bases sitting between them. The CDR3 DNA reads TGTGCCAGCAGTTTCCCCTACGAGCAGTACTTC. It codes for CASSFPYEQYF.

This chain joins TRBV19 and TRBJ2-5, with D perhaps matching TRBD1 or TRBD2 (6 bases each). The CDR3 contains 15 residues. With 3 bases removed from V and 1 base from J, the gap between germline ends came to 12 bases. CDR1 is LNHDA, CDR2 SQIVND, per germline (reference sequence). The DNA for the CDR3 is TGTGCCAGTAGTATTGGCGGGACAACCCAAGAGACCCAGTACTTC. Protein sequence: CASSIGGTTQETQYF. Using reference TRBV19 and TRBJ2-5 for the parts outside the CDR3, the full variable domain is DGGITQSPKYLFRKEGQNVTLSCEQNLNHDAMYWYRQDPGQGLRLIYYSQIVNDFQKGDIAEGYSVSREKKESFPLTVTSAQKNPTAFYLCASSIGGTTQETQYFGPGTRLLVL.

CDR3 nucleotides: TGTGCCAGCAGCGGCCGGGACAGGATTTGGGATGAGCAGTTCTTC. Its protein product is CASSGRDRIWDEQFF. This chain links TRBV11-2 with TRBJ2-1; 8 bases match TRBD1. This CDR3 comprises 15 residues. V lost 5 bases to trimming and J lost 8 bases; unmatched junction nucleotides: 11. Looked up from germline, CDR1 is SGHAT and CDR2 is FQNNGV.